This entry is about one T cell receptor (beta chain). The clone's antigen remains unknown. Sequence at one end of the junction differs from germline and may be a read error. Bulk unsorted tissue served as the source for RNA extraction, and RNA quality was assessed using a NanoDrop ND-1000 and an Agilent 2100. For the normal lung samples, distant non-tumor tissue was collected more than 3 cm away from the tumor edge. The donors were newly diagnosed lung cancer patients admitted for thoracic surgery in China from August to November 2014 who had not received prior chemotherapy. Patients who had received previous radiotherapy or chemotherapy, or who had another concurrent cancer, were excluded from the study. Pieces of surgical tissue measuring about 1-2 cm3 were kept in RNAlater solution and held at -80 degrees C until needed. The record originates from a study of tumor and adjacent non-tumor tissue in lung cancer listed by TCRdb under 2018. In the study overall: The cohort included around twelve adenocarcinoma, a couple of squamous cell carcinoma and 1 small cell lung cancer patients. The roughly 15 patients were aged about 30 to 80 years, included around ten men and 5 women, and had TNM stage I to III disease. TCRbeta CDR3 sequencing was performed on a few dozen paired specimens, with one tumor sample and one normal lung sample collected per patient. In total, sequencing yielded 95 million to 150 million productive TCRbeta reads, which works out to an average of approximately 4 million reads per sample. The study compared bulk TCRbeta repertoires between lung tumor tissue and matched distant non-tumor lung tissue from over 12 lung cancer patients. Summary of the overall study and its limitations: The top 100 clones made up a significantly larger cumulative share of the repertoire in normal lung than in tumor tissue. TCR diversity (inverse Simpson) was significantly higher in tumor than in normal lung tissue (around 450 vs 150, P = 0.0075, Mann-Whitney U test). TCR diversity was significantly higher in younger patients, and greater tumor TCR diversity was associated with shorter overall survival and shorter disease-free survival. Neither the sequencing platform nor unique molecular identifiers are mentioned in the methods. Because peripheral blood was not sequenced, blood TCRbeta repertoires in the lung cancer patients of the study were not examined. Only roughly 16 patients were included in the cohort, and the need for larger samples and more detailed clinical data was noted by the authors.

Via the germline V gene, CDR1 is SQVTM and CDR2 ANQGSEA. Counted from cysteine to phenylalanine, this CDR3 has 12 amino acids. The only DNA kept is the CDR3, 36 bases in frame from the first base. The receptor library was made with multiplex PCR. The instrument was an Illumina HiSeq 2500. Following protocols modified from ARM-PCR, the researchers constructed TCRbeta libraries through three rounds of nested PCR with primers (Table S4). Before sequencing, PCR products in the 200-500 bp range were cut out of the gel and cleaned up using the QIAquick gel extraction kit. In the original analysis: Trimmomatic was used to clean the reads, FLASH was used to merge the reads into complete CDR3 sequences, and MiTCR was used to assign the reads to V(D)J germline segments. Clonal diversity was calculated as the inverse Simpson's index using VDJtools. A read counted as productive if the sequence was in-frame and lacked a premature stop codon. TCRdb cleaned the public reads at Q25 with fastp, built clones with MiXCR and kept in-frame beta chains. Each entry merges the rows of one CDR3 protein and shows their most common DNA and genes. The V and J calls reflect TCRdb's pipeline rather than the authors' work. The sample has fewer than 45,000 distinct CDR3 sequences on record, roughly 60% of them singletons. About 20% of the sample lies in the top ten.

The clonotype comes from a woman between 40 and 50 years old with non-small cell lung cancer. This chain joins TRBV29-1 to TRBJ2-1; 7 central bases correspond to TRBD1. The sequenced sample consisted of distant non-tumor lung tissue. In nucleotides, the sequence is TGCAGCGTGAAGGGGGCGGTTAATGGGCAGTTCTTC. Its protein reads: CSVKGAVNGQFF.